Described below is a single TCR beta chain sequence and its context. The source of the sample is a study of blood T cell repertoires in COVID-19. The table came from immunoSEQ multiplex PCR; TCRdb's copy has only in-frame clones and leaves some out. The sample has over 150,000 clones, around nine tenths seen once. The V end lost 3 bases, the J end lost 2 bases, and 7 bases lay between the germline ends. The CDR3 runs to 13 residues. This sequence was found in a man between 60 and 70 years old with COVID-19, enrolled during active disease. The chain links TRBV12-3 or TRBV12-4 to TRBJ1-2; D is ambiguous. The material sequenced was peripheral blood. The CDR3, as DNA: TGTGCCAGCAGTTTTCGAGTGAACTATGGCTACACCTTC. It yields the protein CASSFRVNYGYTF.